A selection of T cell receptor beta chains follows, all from one sample in a study of radiation and T cells in renal cell carcinoma. Only in-frame clones appear in the TCRdb table, and some are missing; sequencing was by immunoSEQ multiplex PCR. Of about 130,000 clones listed, more than 80% are singletons. Sample: blood, taken from a patient whose treatment included radiotherapy and nephrectomy. The receptors shown here come from an older woman with renal cell carcinoma. The CDR3 runs from the conserved cysteine through the conserved F or W. D genes are given only for firm matches. Size is stated for part of the rows, as once, few or many counts, or as a class when the clone is expanded.

d_call clone_size j_call v_call cdr3_nt cdr3_aa
- - TRBJ1-4 TRBV4-1 TGCGCCAGCAGCCTAAGCGGGGGGGAGGTTGAAAAACTGTTTTTT CASSLSGGEVEKLFF
- few TRBJ2-5 TRBV5-1 TGCGCCAGCAGCCCGGAGTGGAGAAGCCAAGAGACCCAGTACTTC CASSPEWRSQETQYF
TRBD2 - TRBJ2-1 TRBV7-2 TGTGCCAGCAGCTTAACAGCGGGACCCTACAATGAGCAGTTCTTC CASSLTAGPYNEQFF
TRBD1 - TRBJ2-5 TRBV7-2 TGTGCCAGCAGCATACAGGGGGGTGAGACCCAGTACTTC CASSIQGGETQYF
TRBD2 - TRBJ2-1 TRBV7-9 TGTGCCAGCAGCCAAGAAGGACTAGCGCTCTTC CASSQEGLALF
TRBD2 - TRBJ2-1 TRBV7-9 TGTGCCAGCACCGTAGCGATAGCGGGGGTGAATGAGCAGTTCTTC CASTVAIAGVNEQFF
TRBD1 - TRBJ2-7 TRBV18 TGTGCCAGCTCACCCGTGGACAGGGACTACGAGCAGTACTTC CASSPVDRDYEQYF
- - TRBJ1-1 TRBV5-1 TGCGCCAGCAGCTTGGGGCAGGGAGTCGCGGCTGAAGCTTTCTTT CASSLGQGVAAEAFF
- - TRBJ1-6 TRBV5-4 TGTGCCAGCAGCCTAAGACAGTCCTATAATTCACCCCTCCACTTT CASSLRQSYNSPLHF
TRBD1 - TRBJ2-5 TRBV30 TGTGCCTGGAGTGGGGGACAGGGAACCTTGGAGACCCAGTACTTC CAWSGGQGTLETQYF
- - TRBJ2-7 TRBV7-6 TGTGCCAGCAGTCAACGCCAGGCCTACGAGCAGTACTTC CASSQRQAYEQYF
TRBD2 - TRBJ2-5 TRBV2 TGTGCCAGCAGTGAAGGCCTAGCGGGAGAGACCCAGCACTTC CASSEGLAGETQHF
- - TRBJ1-1 TRBV28 TGTGCCAGCAGACCGGGGACGGTAAACACTGAAGCTTTCTTT CASRPGTVNTEAFF
TRBD1 - TRBJ1-4 TRBV7-9 TGTGCCAGCAGTTACCGAGGACAGGGCAGAGGACTGTTTTTT CASSYRGQGRGLFF
- - TRBJ2-6 TRBV5-1 TGCGCCAGCAGCTCTGGAAGCGGTGGGGCCAACGTCCTGACTTTC CASSSGSGGANVLTF
- medium-sized TRBJ1-1 TRBV5-1 TGCGCCAGCAGCGGTATGAACACTGAAGCTTTCTTT CASSGMNTEAFF
TRBD2 - TRBJ2-7 TRBV6-5 TGTGCCAGCAGTCCCCCTAGCGGGAGATCCTACGAGCAGTACTTC CASSPPSGRSYEQYF
TRBD1 - TRBJ2-1 TRBV30 TGTGCCTGTTGGGGACAGGCCAGCTCCTACAATGAGCAGTTCTTC CACWGQASSYNEQFF
TRBD1 - TRBJ1-2 TRBV7-9 TGTGCCAGCAGCAACGCCGGGACAGATAACTATGGCTACACCTTC CASSNAGTDNYGYTF
- - TRBJ1-2 TRBV9 TGTGCCAGCAGCCTTCGACATACAGGGACGCCCTATGGCTACACCTTC CASSLRHTGTPYGYTF
- - TRBJ2-7 TRBV7-2 TGTGCCAGCAGCTTCGGGGAGATTACGGGCCCCTTC CASSFGEITGPF
- - TRBJ2-2 TRBV2 TGTGCCAGCAGTGAAACCCGCGCGGGGGAGCTGTTTTTT CASSETRAGELFF
- - TRBJ2-2 TRBV30 TGTGCCTGGAGTGTACAGGGACCAGGGGAGCTGTTTTTT CAWSVQGPGELFF
- - TRBJ1-1 TRBV7-6 TGTGCCAGCAGCCTACAGGGAGTTCAGTACACTGAAGCTTTCTTT CASSLQGVQYTEAFF
- few TRBJ1-5 TRBV2 TGTGCCAGCAGTGCGGGGCCGGGGCAGCCCCAGCATTTT CASSAGPGQPQHF